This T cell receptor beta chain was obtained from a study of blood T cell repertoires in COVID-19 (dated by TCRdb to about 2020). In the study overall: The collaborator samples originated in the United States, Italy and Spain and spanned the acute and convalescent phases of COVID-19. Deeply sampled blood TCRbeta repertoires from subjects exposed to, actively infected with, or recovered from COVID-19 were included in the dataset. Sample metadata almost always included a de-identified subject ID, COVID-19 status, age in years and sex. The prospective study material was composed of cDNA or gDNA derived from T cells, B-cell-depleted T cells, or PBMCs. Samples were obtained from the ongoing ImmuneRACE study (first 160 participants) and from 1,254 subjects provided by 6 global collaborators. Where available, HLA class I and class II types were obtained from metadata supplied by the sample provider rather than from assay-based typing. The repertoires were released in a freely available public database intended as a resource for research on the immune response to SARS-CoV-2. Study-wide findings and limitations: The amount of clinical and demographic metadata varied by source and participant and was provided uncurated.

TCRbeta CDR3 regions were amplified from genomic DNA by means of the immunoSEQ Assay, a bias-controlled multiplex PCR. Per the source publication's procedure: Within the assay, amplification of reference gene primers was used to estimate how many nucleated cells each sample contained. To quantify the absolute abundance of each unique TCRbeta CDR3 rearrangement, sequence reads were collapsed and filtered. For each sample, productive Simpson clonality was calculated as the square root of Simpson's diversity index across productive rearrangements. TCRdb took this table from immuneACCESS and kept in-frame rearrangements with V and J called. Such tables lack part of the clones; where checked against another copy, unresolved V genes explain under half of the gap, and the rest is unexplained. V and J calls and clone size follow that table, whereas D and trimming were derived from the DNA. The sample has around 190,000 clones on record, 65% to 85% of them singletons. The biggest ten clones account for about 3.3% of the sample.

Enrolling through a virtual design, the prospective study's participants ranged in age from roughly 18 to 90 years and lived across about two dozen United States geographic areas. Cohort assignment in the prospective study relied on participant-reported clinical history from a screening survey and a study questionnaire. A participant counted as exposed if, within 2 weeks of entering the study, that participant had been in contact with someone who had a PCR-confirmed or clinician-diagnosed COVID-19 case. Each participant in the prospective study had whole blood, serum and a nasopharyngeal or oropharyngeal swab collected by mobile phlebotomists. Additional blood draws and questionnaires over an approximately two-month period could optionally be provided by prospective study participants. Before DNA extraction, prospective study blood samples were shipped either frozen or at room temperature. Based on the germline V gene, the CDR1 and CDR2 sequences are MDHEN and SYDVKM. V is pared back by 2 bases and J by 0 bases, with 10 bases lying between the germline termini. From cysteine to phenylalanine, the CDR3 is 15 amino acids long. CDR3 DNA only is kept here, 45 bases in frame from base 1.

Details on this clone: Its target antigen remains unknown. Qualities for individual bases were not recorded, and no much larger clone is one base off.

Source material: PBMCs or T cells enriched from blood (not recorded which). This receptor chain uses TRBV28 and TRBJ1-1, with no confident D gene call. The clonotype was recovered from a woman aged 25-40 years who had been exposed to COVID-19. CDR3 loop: CASSLEGGMNTEAFF. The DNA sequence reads TGTGCCAGCAGTTTAGAGGGCGGAATGAACACTGAAGCTTTCTTT.